What follows are 4 T cell receptor beta chains derived from one specimen sequenced in a study of memory CD4+ T cells and cytomegalovirus serostatus. This table comes from immunoSEQ multiplex PCR, and its TCRdb copy is limited to in-frame clones, with some not included. The sample records roughly 50,000 clones, around 80% being singletons. The sort gate was single viable CD3+CD4+CD8-CD45RO+ cells for memory CD4+ T cells. The sample taken for sequencing was memory CD4+ T cells from blood. These receptors were obtained from an adult in good health and CMV-seronegative.

The rearrangement joins TRBV28 to TRBJ2-5, with D perhaps matching TRBD2 (6 bases). The germline V gene encodes CDR1 MDHEN and CDR2 SYDVKM. CDR3 length equals 14 residues. Trimming removed 6 bases at V and 7 bases at J, with 18 bases between. This CDR3 reads CASSGRDFGGTQYF. The CDR3 DNA reads TGTGCCAGCAGCGGAAGGGACTTCGGCGGGACCCAGTACTTC.

This clone was counted between two and nine times. V usage is TRBV29-1 and J usage is TRBJ1-5; D gene unclear. The CDR3 is made up of 15 amino acids. In germline, CDR1 is SQVTM, CDR2 ANQGSEA. V shed 4 bases and J shed 2 bases, with 15 bases lying between them. CDR3 sequence: CSVADGVLGNQPQHF. The CDR3 DNA reads as TGCAGCGTTGCGGACGGGGTCCTCGGCAATCAGCCCCAGCATTTT.

This chain connects TRBV30 to TRBJ2-5; no firm D call. From germline, CDR1 is GTSNPN and CDR2 SVGIG (reference sequence). CDR3 length equals 11 residues. Trimming removed 0 bases at V and 5 bases at J, with 4 bases between. The CDR3 nucleotides read TGTGCCTGGAGTGTAAGGGAGACCCAGTACTTC. Amino acids: CAWSVRETQYF. The full variable domain, its missing parts supplied by reference TRBV30 and TRBJ2-5, is SQTIHQWPATLVQPVGSPLSLECTVEGTSNPNLYWYRQAAGRGLQLLFYSVGIGQISSEVPQNLSASRPQDRQFILSSKKLLLSDSGFYLCAWSVRETQYFGPGTRLLVL.

V and J are TRBV4-3 and TRBJ1-2; D is ambiguous. Trimming took off 0 bases at V and 8 bases at J, with 16 bases between the two ends. Germline CDR1 reads LGHNA; CDR2 reads YSLEER. CDR3 length: 15 amino acids. The CDR3 sequence is CASSQEIGGELGYTF. The DNA of the CDR3 is TGCGCCAGCAGCCAAGAAATAGGAGGAGAACTGGGCTACACCTTC.